The T cell receptor (beta chain) described here comes from a study of CD4+ T cells in melanoma. This clone qualifies as medium-sized (0.01 to 0.1%). Its antigen remains unknown. Assay used: immunoSEQ multiplex PCR; TCRdb lists only in-frame clones, some missing. The data contain under 5,000 clones, about 61% of them seen just once; the ten biggest clones take up roughly 29%. Study results and caveats: Reportedly, melanoma neoantigen-specific CD4+ T cells showed varied differentiation states. A reported correlation linked neoantigen-specific CD4+ T cells to CD8+, macrophage and B cell function.

The sequenced sample consisted of cells from a culture (not recorded whether cultured in vitro). This receptor was identified in a human donor with melanoma.

The CDR3 loop is CASSLRQGSGELFF. In DNA form, the CDR3 reads TGCGCCAGCAGCCTACGACAGGGGTCCGGGGAGCTGTTTTTT. The chain employs TRBV5-1 and TRBJ2-2; 8 nucleotides align to TRBD1. This CDR3 is built from 14 residues. Per the germline V gene, CDR1 is SGHRS and CDR2 is YFSETQ. V lost 4 bases to trimming and J lost 6 bases; unmatched junction nucleotides: 5.